The next 20 T cell receptor beta chains were all read from a single sample in a study of shared clonotypes between healthy human individuals. Data came from immunoSEQ multiplex PCR; TCRdb stores just in-frame clones and leaves some out. The sample shows 2 million to 3 million clones, approximately 93% of them seen only once. What was sequenced was naive CD4+ T cells from PBMCs. Subset of the sample: CD45RA+ positively selected. These receptors originate from a man aged 18 to 30 in good health. Some clones in this sample may be carry-over from other donors' samples.

In the case of this clone: The sample contains more than one DNA sequence encoding this CDR3. This chain connects TRBV5-1 to TRBJ1-1; D unresolved. Germline V gives CDR1 SGHRS, CDR2 YFSETQ. CDR3 length equals 14 residues. Deletions cut 0 bases from V and 3 bases from J, with 9 bases between. CDR3: CASSLGRWDTEAFF. CDR3 sequence (DNA): TGCGCCAGCAGCTTGGGCAGGTGGGACACTGAAGCTTTCTTT.

In this sample, this clone turned up once. The J gene is TRBJ1-1, the V gene TRBV6-5; no definite D call. V was trimmed by 8 bases and J by 3 bases, leaving 13 bases between them. Germline CDR1 and CDR2: MNHEY and SVGAGI. The CDR3 covers 13 residues. The CDR3 loop is CASPDGSHTEAFF. CDR3 DNA sequence: TGTGCCAGCCCGGACGGATCGCACACTGAAGCTTTCTTT.

A few counts support this clone. The chain joins TRBV18 to TRBJ1-1; no reliable D call. The CDR3 loop spans 14 amino acids. Germline assignment: CDR1 KGHSH and CDR2 LQKENI. The ends were cut back, 0 bases at V and 7 bases at J, with 12 bases in the middle. The CDR3 sequence is CASSPPGSLGEAFF. CDR3 nucleotides: TGTGCCAGCTCACCACCGGGGAGTCTGGGTGAAGCTTTCTTT.

The gene calls are TRBV27 and TRBJ2-1; TRBD1 matches at 8 bases. This CDR3 has 12 residues. J was trimmed by 13 bases and V by 3 bases; bases with no gene match: 5. The germline gives CDR1 MNHEY, CDR2 SMNVEV (reference sequence). CDR3 DNA sequence: TGTGCCAGCAGTTTCGACAGGGGCCCCCAGTTCTTC. This codes for CASSFDRGPQFF.

The chain carries TRBV6-5 and TRBJ2-7; D is unresolved. V shed 5 bases and J shed 1 base, with 9 bases lying between them. The germline V gene has CDR1 MNHEY and CDR2 SVGAGI. The CDR3 sequence is 13 residues long. This chain's CDR3 is CASSTVGSYEQYF. In DNA, the CDR3 is TGTGCCAGCAGTACTGTGGGTTCCTACGAGCAGTACTTC.

The rearrangement joins TRBV28 to TRBJ1-5; 9 bases fit TRBD1. This CDR3 is 15 amino acids long. In germline, CDR1 is MDHEN, CDR2 SYDVKM. Trimming took 6 bases from V and 5 from J; bases not matched to a gene: 8. The CDR3 DNA reads TGTGCCAGCAGAGAAGGGACAGGGATGTATCAGCCCCAGCATTTT. Protein product: CASREGTGMYQPQHF. Drawing the rest from reference TRBV28 and TRBJ1-5, the complete variable domain is DVKVTQSSRYLVKRTGEKVFLECVQDMDHENMFWYRQDPGLGLRLIYFSYDVKMKEKGDIPEGYSVSREKKERFSLILESASTNQTSMYLCASREGTGMYQPQHFGDGTRLSIL.

Concerning this clone: This sample also contains other DNA sequences that code for the same CDR3. The V gene is TRBV6-5, the J gene TRBJ1-2; perhaps TRBD1 as D (5 bases). Looked up from germline, CDR1 is MNHEY and CDR2 is SVGAGI. There are 14 residues in the CDR3. Trimming took off 0 bases at V and 5 bases at J, with 10 bases between the two ends. CDR3 DNA: TGTGCCAGCAGTTACTCGACAGCCTTTTATGGCTACACCTTC. The encoded protein is CASSYSTAFYGYTF.

On this clone itself: Other DNA variants within this sample encode the same CDR3. The CDR3 nucleotides read TGTGCCAGCAGCCCAGGGACAGGCGTAGGCTACACCTTC. It translates to CASSPGTGVGYTF. This sequence joins TRBV28 and TRBJ1-2; 8 bases align to TRBD1. Germline CDR1 MDHEN, CDR2 SYDVKM. This CDR3 comprises 13 residues. Trimming at V came to 6 bases and at J to 8 bases, leaving 8 bases not matched to a gene.

The rearrangement uses TRBV7-3 and TRBJ1-1, with D perhaps TRBD1 (5 bases). The CDR3 has 13 amino acids. Trimming cost V 5 bases and J 1 base, with 8 bases left between them. Looked up from germline, CDR1 is SGHTA and CDR2 is FQGTGA. The CDR3 DNA is TGTGCCAGCAGCCGGGACTGGAACACTGAAGCTTTCTTT. It encodes CASSRDWNTEAFF.

This chain connects TRBV5-4 to TRBJ2-7; D perhaps matches TRBD2 (5 bases). Trimming shortened V by 4 bases and J by 2 bases, and 13 bases separated the two germline ends. The CDR3 is 14 residues long. The germline V gene encodes CDR1 SGHNT and CDR2 YYREEE (reference sequence). CDR3 in amino acids: CASSPAGGTYEQYF. The CDR3 DNA follows: TGTGCCAGCAGCCCCGCGGGCGGTACCTACGAGCAGTACTTC.

V is TRBV14 and J is TRBJ1-6; D remains unclear. Trimming removed 1 base from V and 7 bases from J, with 8 bases in between. The CDR3 has 14 residues. Germline CDR1 reads SGHDN; CDR2 reads FVKESK. The DNA of the CDR3 is TGTGCCAGCAGCCAAGGGACGGAGAATTCACCCCTCCACTTT. It encodes CASSQGTENSPLHF.

To note about this clone: The same CDR3 can be traced to other DNA sequences in this sample. V and J are TRBV6-1 and TRBJ1-1, with a weak D call TRBD1 (6 bases). V was trimmed by 11 bases and J by 1 base, leaving 8 bases between them. The CDR3 covers 11 residues. Germline V lookup: CDR1 MNHNS, CDR2 SASEGT. The CDR3 sequence is CASTGNTEAFF. The CDR3 nucleotides are TGTGCCTCGACAGGGAACACTGAAGCTTTCTTT.

This rearrangement joins TRBV19 to TRBJ1-5; D gene unclear. Germline assignment: CDR1 LNHDA and CDR2 SQIVND (reference sequence). Trimming removed 3 bases at V and 7 bases at J, with 10 bases between. CDR3 size: 13 residues. The CDR3 coding sequence is TGTGCCAGTAGTATTACGGTCTGGCAGCCCCAGCATTTT. Protein product: CASSITVWQPQHF.

The V gene is TRBV10-3, the J gene TRBJ2-3; TRBD2 matches 13 bases. Germline loops: CDR1 ENHRY, CDR2 SYGVKD. There are 14 residues in the CDR3. J was trimmed by 4 bases and V by 10 bases; bases with no gene match: 5. The CDR3 sequence: CATRTSGSADTQYF. The CDR3 DNA follows: TGTGCCACCCGGACTAGCGGGAGCGCAGATACGCAGTATTTT.

The CDR3 sequence is CASSPIRRGRSYNEQFF. Written as DNA, the CDR3 is TGTGCCAGCAGTCCCATTCGAAGAGGCAGGTCCTACAATGAGCAGTTCTTC. This rearrangement joins TRBV27 to TRBJ2-1; D unclear. The ends were cut back, 5 bases at V and 1 base at J, with 18 bases in the middle. The CDR3 covers 17 residues. CDR1 is MNHEY and CDR2 is SMNVEV in the germline V gene (reference sequence).

The chain joins TRBV18 to TRBJ2-2; the D gene is possibly TRBD2 (6 bases). This CDR3 comprises 14 residues. The V gene's germline CDR1 is KGHSH and CDR2 LQKENI. V dropped 6 bases and J dropped 6 bases, with 14 bases sitting between them. In nucleotides, the CDR3 is TGTGCCAGCTCCCTCGAGCGGGCGGCCGGGGAGCTGTTTTTT. It codes for CASSLERAAGELFF.

This clone occurred a few times. Other DNA sequences in the sample encode the same CDR3. The CDR3 region is CASSVVSGNTEAFF. CDR3 sequence (DNA): TGTGCCAGCAGCGTAGTTTCAGGAAACACTGAAGCTTTCTTT. V gene TRBV9 combines with J gene TRBJ1-1; D call uncertain. The germline gives CDR1 SGDLS, CDR2 YYNGEE. This CDR3 is built from 14 residues. Trimming cost V 0 bases and J 2 bases, with 8 bases left between them.

This rearrangement joins TRBV5-1 to TRBJ2-6, with D maybe TRBD2 (6 bases). Per germline, CDR1 SGHRS and CDR2 YFSETQ. The CDR3 is 15 amino acids. V lost 7 bases and J lost 0, with 11 bases in between. Here the CDR3 reads CASGGESSGANVLTF. In DNA, the CDR3 is TGCGCCAGCGGCGGGGAGAGCTCTGGGGCCAACGTCCTGACTTTC.

The chain uses TRBV14 and TRBJ2-7; no clear D. V dropped 1 base and J dropped 4 bases, with 8 bases sitting between them. CDR1 SGHDN and CDR2 FVKESK come from the germline V gene. This CDR3 has 13 residues. Here the CDR3 reads CASSQGVGYEQYF. The CDR3 bases are TGTGCCAGCAGCCAAGGTGTGGGTTACGAGCAGTACTTC. The full variable domain, completed using reference TRBV14 and TRBJ2-7, is EAGVTQFPSHSVIEKGQTVTLRCDPISGHDNLYWYRRVMGKEIKFLLHFVKESKQDESGMPNNRFLAERTGGTYSTLKVQPAELEDSGVYFCASSQGVGYEQYFGPGTRLTVT.

CDR3 sequence: CASSLDAADTQYF. CDR3 nucleotide sequence: TGTGCCAGCAGCTTAGACGCCGCAGATACGCAGTATTTT. The V call is TRBV7-2, the J call TRBJ2-3; D is unclear. Trimming stripped 1 base from V and 4 bases from J, with 6 bases between. CDR3 length: 13 residues. Germline CDR1 and CDR2: SGHTA and FQGNSA.